These 32 T cell receptor beta chains were all obtained from the same sample, sequenced in a study of blood T cell repertoires in COVID-19. The repertoire was sequenced with immunoSEQ multiplex PCR; TCRdb's copy has only in-frame clones and lacks some. The sample contains more than 90,000 clones, about 80% of which appear only once. The sequencing sample was made of peripheral blood. The source is a man aged 55 to 70 with acute or convalescent COVID-19.

V is TRBV6-2 or TRBV6-3 and J is TRBJ2-3; 13 bases match TRBD2. CDR1 and CDR2 (germline): MNHEY, SVGEGT. The V gene end was trimmed by 5 bases and the J gene end by 5 bases; junction bases not matched to a gene: 10. The CDR3 extends over 17 amino acids. Here the CDR3 DNA reads TGTGCCAGCAGTCCACCCGGACTAGCGGGAGTGGGAGATACGCAGTATTTT. It translates to CASSPPGLAGVGDTQYF.

This clone was counted only a few times. The chain employs TRBV9 and TRBJ2-3; D is possibly TRBD2 (7 bases). This CDR3 is 17 amino acids long. V was shortened by 4 bases and J by 2 bases, with 20 bases between the two germline ends. CDR1 is SGDLS, CDR2 YYNGEE, per germline. CDR3 residues: CASSPRGGPSNTDTQYF. CDR3 DNA sequence: TGTGCCAGCAGCCCTAGGGGGGGTCCATCGAACACAGATACGCAGTATTTT.

In this sample, this clone turned up a few times. This chain uses TRBV6-5 with TRBJ1-2, with 8 bases fitting TRBD1. The V and J ends lost 2 bases and 8 bases, in that order; junction bases with no gene match: 7. The CDR3 is made up of 14 amino acids. Germline loops: CDR1 MNHEY, CDR2 SVGAGI. CDR3 coding DNA: TGTGCCAGCAGTTACCGAGACAGGGGTTTAGGCTACACCTTC. It is translated as CASSYRDRGLGYTF.

This clone is a singleton in its sample. The V and J genes are TRBV12-5 and TRBJ1-6; possible D gene TRBD1, 6 bases. V lost 1 base, J lost 10 bases, and 8 bases lay in between. CDR1 and CDR2 (germline): LGHNT, FRNRAP. The CDR3 contains 13 residues. CDR3 nucleotide sequence: TGTGCTAGTGGTTTGGAACAGGGATCACCCCTCCACTTT. Its translation: CASGLEQGSPLHF.

This clone was seen only a few times. V gene TRBV9 combines with J gene TRBJ2-2, with a weak D call TRBD1 (5 bases). The germline V and J ends were trimmed by 1 base and 3 bases, with 10 bases remaining between them. Germline lookup yields CDR1 SGDLS and CDR2 YYNGEE. This CDR3 comprises 15 residues. CDR3 region: CASSVTDSYTGELFF. DNA of the CDR3: TGTGCCAGCAGCGTAACCGACAGTTACACCGGGGAGCTGTTTTTT. The whole variable domain, filled in from reference TRBV9 and TRBJ2-2, reads DSGVTQTPKHLITATGQRVTLRCSPRSGDLSVYWYQQSLDQGLQFLIQYYNGEERAKGNILERFSAQQFPDLHSELNLSSLELGDSALYFCASSVTDSYTGELFFGEGSRLTVL.

The chain recombines TRBV19 with TRBJ1-1; 8 bases map to TRBD1. This CDR3 comprises 15 residues. Germline loops: CDR1 LNHDA, CDR2 SQIVND (reference sequence). After removal of 8 bases from V and 1 base from J, the junction contained 9 bases not matched to a gene. The CDR3 here is CASGKTGTGNTEAFF. The CDR3 DNA sequence: TGTGCCAGTGGCAAAACCGGGACAGGGAACACTGAAGCTTTCTTT.

The sample holds a few counts of this clone. V and J are TRBV2 and TRBJ1-5, with TRBD1 matching over 9 bases. This CDR3 is 14 amino acids long. Germline trimming cut 8 bases from V and 7 bases from J; bases unmatched to any gene: 9. Germline-derived CDR1 and CDR2 are SNHLY and FYNNEI. The CDR3: CASAVDRGRQPQHF. DNA of the CDR3: TGTGCCAGCGCGGTGGACAGGGGAAGACAGCCCCAGCATTTT. Complete variable domain (other parts from reference TRBV2 and TRBJ1-5): EPEVTQTPSHQVTQMGQEVILRCVPISNHLYFYWYRQILGQKVEFLVSFYNNEISEKSEIFDDQFSVERPDGSNFTLKIRSTKLEDSAMYFCASAVDRGRQPQHFGDGTRLSIL.

The chain recombines TRBV13 with TRBJ2-6; 7 bases fit TRBD1. Germline loops: CDR1 PRHDT, CDR2 FYEKMQ (reference sequence). The CDR3 is 17 residues long. Trimming cost V 6 bases and J 4 bases; bases outside gene matches: 12. Here the CDR3 DNA reads TGTGCCAGCAGTTTGAGGAAAACAGGGGCCGGGGCCAACGTCCTGACTTTC. Translated, it gives CASSLRKTGAGANVLTF.

The chain uses TRBV9 and TRBJ2-7; possible D gene TRBD1, 6 bases. CDR1 and CDR2 from the germline V gene are SGDLS and YYNGEE. The CDR3 covers 14 residues. Deletions cut 3 bases from V and 4 bases from J, with 14 bases between. The CDR3 here is CASSEEGDLYEQYF. For the CDR3, the DNA is TGTGCCAGCAGCGAAGAGGGGGACCTTTACGAGCAGTACTTC.

The gene calls are TRBV18 and TRBJ1-1; possible D gene TRBD1, 5 bases. The CDR3 is made up of 15 amino acids. V shed 3 bases and J shed 2 bases, with 13 bases lying between them. Germline CDR1 and CDR2: KGHSH and LQKENI. CDR3 protein: CASSPLGQGNTEAFF. In DNA, the CDR3 is TGTGCCAGCTCACCTCTCGGGCAGGGTAACACTGAAGCTTTCTTT.

This chain joins TRBV14 and TRBJ1-5; D call uncertain. The CDR3 covers 13 residues. The V gene lost 4 bases and the J gene lost 6 bases, with 10 bases spanning the gap. Looked up from germline, CDR1 is SGHDN and CDR2 is FVKESK. CDR3 sequence: CASSPSLAQPQHF. CDR3 coding DNA: TGTGCCAGCAGCCCTTCTTTAGCTCAGCCCCAGCATTTT.

The chain uses TRBV10-1 and TRBJ1-5; 7 bases align to TRBD1. The CDR3 totals 15 residues. In germline, CDR1 is WNHNN, CDR2 SYGVQD (reference sequence). V was clipped by 6 bases and J by 0 bases; unmatched bases: 5. CDR3 in amino acids: CASSGTAYSNQPQHF. CDR3 coding DNA: TGCGCCAGCAGCGGGACAGCTTATAGCAATCAGCCCCAGCATTTT.

This clone was counted only a few times. This chain uses TRBV2 with TRBJ1-5; D is ambiguous. Germline assignment: CDR1 SNHLY and CDR2 FYNNEI. V was clipped by 2 bases and J by 7 bases, with 12 bases between them. The CDR3 length is 14 residues. Here the CDR3 DNA reads TGTGCCAGCAGTGAAAGGGTGAGGGCCCAGCCCCAGCATTTT. This sequence encodes CASSERVRAQPQHF.

The genes are TRBV2 and TRBJ1-4, with 7 bases that match TRBD1. V shed 2 bases and J 7 bases; nucleotides not matched to a gene: 1. CDR1 and CDR2 (germline): SNHLY, FYNNEI. The CDR3 is 13 amino acids. CDR3 nucleotides: TGTGCCAGCAGTGAAAGGACAGGTGAAAAACTGTTTTTT. Amino acids: CASSERTGEKLFF.

The chain couples TRBV4-1 to TRBJ1-2; D gene unclear. V was clipped by 0 bases and J by 4 bases, with 12 bases between them. This CDR3 contains 15 residues. Germline-derived CDR1 and CDR2 are MGHRA and YSYEKL. In DNA form, the CDR3 reads TGCGCCAGCAGCCAAGATCCGACTCCGCGCTATGGCTACACCTTC. Its translation is CASSQDPTPRYGYTF.

The rearrangement links TRBV15 to TRBJ1-2, with D unclear. Trimming cost V 0 bases and J 7 bases, with 9 bases left between them. Germline CDR1 LNHNV, CDR2 YYDKDF (reference sequence). There are 13 residues in the CDR3. The CDR3 sequence: CATSRDSNRGYTF. The CDR3 DNA reads TGTGCCACCAGCAGAGATTCTAACCGTGGCTACACCTTC.

The chain combines TRBV9 with TRBJ2-6; 7 nucleotides agree with TRBD1. The ends lost 2 bases at V and 0 bases at J; junction bases unmatched: 8. Germline V gives CDR1 SGDLS, CDR2 YYNGEE. The CDR3 runs to 18 residues. As DNA, the CDR3 is TGTGCCAGCAGCGTCGGTCCGGGACAGAACTCTGGGGCCAACGTCCTGACTTTC. Translating it yields CASSVGPGQNSGANVLTF.

The V call is TRBV19, the J call TRBJ2-1, with 15 bases identical to TRBD2. V was clipped by 6 bases and J by 2 bases; unmatched bases: 8. Per the germline V gene, CDR1 is LNHDA and CDR2 is SQIVND (reference sequence). The CDR3 length is 18 residues. CDR3 in amino acids: CASRMGLAGGGTYNEQFF. DNA of the CDR3: TGTGCCAGTAGGATGGGACTAGCGGGAGGAGGAACCTACAATGAGCAGTTCTTC.

The V gene is TRBV6-5, the J gene TRBJ1-2; D perhaps matches TRBD1 (5 bases). Germline CDR1 MNHEY, CDR2 SVGAGI. The CDR3 is 13 residues long. Trimming took 1 base from V and 8 from J, leaving 11 bases between them. The CDR3 bases are TGTGCCAGCAGTTACTTTCAGGGTTTAGGCTACACCTTC. This codes for CASSYFQGLGYTF.

The V and J genes are TRBV5-1 and TRBJ2-1, with 9 bases fitting TRBD1. Germline assignment: CDR1 SGHRS and CDR2 YFSETQ. After removal of 4 bases from V and 7 bases from J, the junction contained 9 bases not matched to a gene. The CDR3 extends over 15 amino acids. The CDR3 sequence is CASSHGQGPSNEQFF. CDR3 coding DNA: TGCGCCAGCAGCCACGGACAGGGGCCCTCTAATGAGCAGTTCTTC. Based on the CDR3 plus reference TRBV5-1 and TRBJ2-1, the full variable domain is KAGVTQTPRYLIKTRGQQVTLSCSPISGHRSVSWYQQTPGQGLQFLFEYFSETQRNKGNFPGRFSGRQFSNSRSEMNVSTLELGDSALYLCASSHGQGPSNEQFFGPGTRLTVL.

The V and J genes are TRBV12-5 and TRBJ1-1; the match to TRBD1 covers 7 bases. The CDR3 totals 13 residues. The germline CDR1 and CDR2 sequences are LGHNT and FRNRAP. The V and J ends lost 1 base and 8 bases, in that order; junction bases with no gene match: 4. CDR3 amino acids: CASGLEGGIEAFF. The CDR3 DNA reads TGTGCTAGTGGTTTGGAAGGGGGCATAGAAGCTTTCTTT. Supplemented by reference TRBV12-5 and TRBJ1-1, the full variable domain reads DARVTQTPRHKVTEMGQEVTMRCQPILGHNTVFWYRQTMMQGLELLAYFRNRAPLDDSGMPKDRFSAEMPDATLATLKIQPSEPRDSAVYFCASGLEGGIEAFFGQGTRLTVV.

This clone was picked up a small number of times. The chain recombines TRBV6-5 with TRBJ1-1, with 8 nucleotides matching TRBD1. CDR1 and CDR2 from the germline V gene are MNHEY and SVGAGI. The V and J ends lost 2 bases and 11 bases, in that order; junction bases with no gene match: 4. The CDR3 has 12 amino acids. CDR3 in amino acids: CASSYLDRAAFF. The CDR3 coding sequence is TGTGCCAGCAGTTACCTGGACAGGGCCGCTTTCTTT.

This rearrangement joins TRBV9 to TRBJ1-2, with 7 positions matching TRBD1. The J segment lost 7 bases and the V segment lost 3 bases, leaving 6 bases of the junction unmatched. Germline V CDR1 and CDR2: SGDLS, YYNGEE. CDR3 length: 13 residues. The CDR3 sequence: CASSAGGIGGYTF. The CDR3 nucleotides read TGTGCCAGCAGCGCAGGGGGGATTGGTGGCTACACCTTC.

The CDR3 nucleotides read TGTGCCAGCAGCTTAGCGCCAGGACTCACCAATGAGCAGTTCTTC. Translating gives CASSLAPGLTNEQFF. This chain links TRBV7-6 with TRBJ2-1; D might be TRBD2 (5 bases). The CDR3 contains 15 residues. Germline V gives CDR1 SGHVS, CDR2 FNYEAQ. Trimming shortened V by 0 bases and J by 6 bases, and 12 bases separated the two germline ends.

Worth noting for this clone: Other DNA sequences in the same sample also yield this CDR3. This chain links TRBV7-8 with TRBJ1-1; no clear D. Trimming removed 1 base from V and 2 bases from J, with 8 bases in between. Germline V CDR1 and CDR2: SGHVS, FQNEAQ. The CDR3 totals 14 residues. The CDR3 sequence is CASSLGAANTEAFF. The DNA for the CDR3 is TGTGCCAGCAGCTTAGGAGCGGCCAACACTGAAGCTTTCTTT.

The chain couples TRBV4-1 to TRBJ1-5, with D tentatively TRBD1 (5 bases). The CDR3 spans 14 residues. Germline V gene sequence: CDR1 MGHRA, CDR2 YSYEKL. Deletions cut 4 bases from V and 2 bases from J, with 9 bases between. The CDR3 sequence is CASSPLGGNQPQHF. In DNA, the CDR3 is TGCGCCAGCAGCCCGTTAGGGGGCAATCAGCCCCAGCATTTT.

The rearrangement joins TRBV19 to TRBJ1-1; TRBD1 might be the D (5 bases). The CDR3 runs 13 residues. V lost 7 bases, J lost 2 bases, and 11 bases lay in between. Germline V gene lookup returns CDR1 LNHDA and CDR2 SQIVND (reference sequence). CDR3 in DNA: TGTGCCAGTACTACGACAGTTAACACTGAAGCTTTCTTT. Translated, it gives CASTTTVNTEAFF.

This clone was picked up one time. The gene calls are TRBV19 and TRBJ2-2, with 9 positions matching TRBD2. The CDR3 sequence is 17 residues long. V lost 5 bases to trimming and J lost 0 bases; unmatched junction nucleotides: 7. Germline lookup yields CDR1 LNHDA and CDR2 SQIVND (reference sequence). Written as DNA, the CDR3 is TGTGCCAGTAGTCACAGCGGGGGGTATACGAACACCGGGGAGCTGTTTTTT. Amino acids: CASSHSGGYTNTGELFF.

The CDR3 spells CASRVGTANTGELFF. The DNA for the CDR3 is TGTGCCAGTAGAGTGGGGACAGCGAACACCGGGGAGCTGTTTTTT. The rearrangement uses TRBV19 and TRBJ2-2; 7 positions match TRBD1. After removal of 6 bases from V and 0 bases from J, the junction contained 4 bases not matched to a gene. CDR1 is LNHDA and CDR2 is SQIVND in the germline V gene (reference sequence). The CDR3 consists of 15 residues.

The chain carries TRBV5-1 and TRBJ2-1; 10 nucleotides line up with TRBD1. The germline CDR1 and CDR2 sequences are SGHRS and YFSETQ. This CDR3 comprises 14 residues. The trim removed 0 bases at V and 8 bases at J, leaving 2 bases unmatched. CDR3: CASSLGQGADEQFF. In nucleotides, the CDR3 is TGCGCCAGCAGCTTGGGACAGGGGGCCGATGAGCAGTTCTTC.

A word on this clone: Other DNA sequences from this sample encode an identical CDR3 as well. This chain links TRBV3-1 (or the pseudogene TRBV3-2) with TRBJ1-1, with 12 bases matching TRBD1. The V gene end was trimmed by 3 bases and the J gene end by 5 bases; junction bases not matched to a gene: 1. The V gene's germline CDR1 is LGHDT and CDR2 YNNKEL (reference sequence). The CDR3 totals 14 residues. CDR3 sequence: CASSQGQGATEAFF. DNA of the CDR3: TGTGCCAGCAGCCAGGGACAGGGGGCGACTGAAGCTTTCTTT.

CDR3 nucleotides: TGTGCCAGCAGTTACAGGCGGACAGGGGCCTTCCTTGGCTACACCTTC. This encodes CASSYRRTGAFLGYTF. The rearrangement uses TRBV6-5 and TRBJ1-2, with 9 bases that match TRBD1. The CDR3 length is 16 residues. Germline CDR1 is MNHEY and CDR2 is SVGAGI. Germline trimming cut 2 bases from V and 7 bases from J; bases unmatched to any gene: 11.